Following are 30 T cell receptor beta chains from one sample sequenced in a study of STAT3 mutations in large granular lymphocyte leukemia. Data came from immunoSEQ multiplex PCR; TCRdb stores just in-frame clones and leaves some out. Altogether several thousand clones are present, approximately 54% being singletons, with the ten largest covering approximately 76%. Findings of the study overall: Every T-cell large granular lymphocyte leukemia patient had at least one immunodominant TCR beta clonotype.

Their antigens are not known. Sample: peripheral blood mononuclear cells. The receptor source for this set is a boy between 10 and 17 years old with T-cell large granular lymphocyte leukemia. Some clones in this sample may be carry-over from other donors' samples.

This clone turned up a few times. The V call is TRBV28, the J call TRBJ1-2; D gene unclear. V lost 7 bases to trimming and J lost 8 bases, with 8 bases between them. Germline V gene lookup returns CDR1 MDHEN and CDR2 SYDVKM. The CDR3 extends over 10 amino acids. CDR3 DNA sequence: TGTGCCAGCACTAGAAGGGGCTACACCTTC. It yields the protein CASTRRGYTF.

This chain connects TRBV5-6 to TRBJ2-7; TRBD2 matches 7 bases. The germline CDR1 and CDR2 sequences are SGHDT and YYEEEE. The CDR3 covers 14 residues. With V trimmed by 5 bases and J by 3 bases, 8 bases remained unmatched. CDR3 residues: CASRRSGVYYEQYF. DNA for the CDR3: TGTGCCAGCAGGAGAAGCGGGGTGTACTACGAGCAGTACTTC.

This chain uses TRBV7-9 with TRBJ2-7, with no clear D. The CDR3 has 14 amino acids. The V and J ends lost 2 bases and 0 bases respectively, with 8 bases between them. Germline loops: CDR1 SEHNR, CDR2 FQNEAQ (reference sequence). As DNA, the CDR3 is TGTGCCAGCAGCTTACTTGCAAGCTCCTACGAGCAGTACTTC. This encodes CASSLLASSYEQYF. Together with reference TRBV7-9 and TRBJ2-7, the CDR3 gives the full variable domain: DTGVSQNPRHKITKRGQNVTFRCDPISEHNRLYWYRQTLGQGPEFLTYFQNEAQLEKSRLLSDRFSAERPKGSFSTLEIQRTEQGDSAMYLCASSLLASSYEQYFGPGTRLTVT.

The chain carries TRBV18 and TRBJ2-1, with TRBD1 as a possible D gene (6 bases). Germline CDR1 and CDR2: KGHSH and LQKENI. Trimming removed 4 bases from V and 12 bases from J, with 16 bases in between. The CDR3 spans 13 residues. The CDR3 is CASSLDGTPGQFF. Written as DNA, the CDR3 is TGTGCCAGCTCACTGGACGGGACACCCGGGCAGTTCTTC.

The CDR3 bases are TGTGCCAGCAGCTCGACTACTCCGGTCTATGGCTACACCTTC. Translation gives CASSSTTPVYGYTF. The chain combines TRBV7-9 with TRBJ1-2; no reliable D call. The V end lost 4 bases, the J end lost 4 bases, and 13 bases lay between the germline ends. The CDR3 extends over 14 amino acids. The germline CDR1 and CDR2 sequences are SEHNR and FQNEAQ (reference sequence). The full variable domain, in which reference TRBV7-9 and TRBJ1-2 provide the parts outside the CDR3, is DTGVSQNPRHKITKRGQNVTFRCDPISEHNRLYWYRQTLGQGPEFLTYFQNEAQLEKSRLLSDRFSAERPKGSFSTLEIQRTEQGDSAMYLCASSSTTPVYGYTFGSGTRLTVV.

This clone was picked up a small number of times. The chain joins TRBV29-1 to TRBJ2-7, with 7 nucleotides matching TRBD1. CDR1 and CDR2 (germline): SQVTM, ANQGSEA. The ends lost 6 bases at V and 3 bases at J; junction bases unmatched: 5. The CDR3 sequence is 12 residues long. CDR3 sequence: CSVGDSYYEQYF. In DNA form, the CDR3 reads TGCAGCGTGGGGGACAGTTACTACGAGCAGTACTTC.

This chain links TRBV5-6 with TRBJ1-1; D possibly corresponds to TRBD1 (5 bases). The germline V gene has CDR1 SGHDT and CDR2 YYEEEE. V was cut by 4 bases and J by 3 bases, with 10 bases left in between. The CDR3 runs to 13 residues. CDR3 region: CASSHDSHTEAFF. The CDR3 DNA reads TGTGCCAGCAGCCACGACAGCCACACTGAAGCTTTCTTT.

The chain links TRBV5-6 to TRBJ2-7; TRBD1 agrees at 7 bases. This CDR3 comprises 14 residues. V shed 0 bases and J 2 bases; nucleotides not matched to a gene: 2. Germline V lookup: CDR1 SGHDT, CDR2 YYEEEE. The DNA of the CDR3 is TGTGCCAGCAGCTTGGACAGGGGAACCTACGAGCAGTACTTC. Translation: CASSLDRGTYEQYF.

The genes are TRBV4-3 and TRBJ2-7; D is unresolved. Trimming pared 4 bases from V and 7 bases from J, leaving 23 bases between. This CDR3 region has 16 residues. Germline-derived CDR1 and CDR2 are LGHNA and YSLEER. CDR3 in amino acids: CASSPRRTARFGEQYF. The CDR3 DNA sequence: TGCGCCAGCAGCCCGAGACGGACCGCCAGGTTTGGGGAGCAGTACTTC.

This clone has a handful of counts. This chain uses TRBV9 with TRBJ2-5, with no clear D. V shed 3 bases and J shed 2 bases, with 5 bases lying between them. This CDR3 spans 12 amino acids. CDR1 and CDR2 from the germline V gene are SGDLS and YYNGEE. CDR3 loop: CASSGEQETQYF. In DNA form, the CDR3 reads TGTGCCAGCAGCGGGGAACAAGAGACCCAGTACTTC.

The rearrangement joins TRBV29-1 to TRBJ2-1; 8 positions match TRBD1. V trimming: 3 bases; J trimming: 4 bases; junction bases outside the gene matches: 2. Germline CDR1 is SQVTM and CDR2 is ANQGSEA. The CDR3 runs to 13 residues. The CDR3 is CSVETGDYNEQFF. The CDR3 DNA reads TGCAGCGTTGAGACAGGGGATTACAATGAGCAGTTCTTC.

CDR3 nucleotide sequence: TGTGCCAGCAGCGTAGCCATAGGACAGGGGTCCTACGAGCAGTACTTC. Protein: CASSVAIGQGSYEQYF. V is TRBV9 and J is TRBJ2-7, with 9 positions matching TRBD1. CDR3 size: 16 residues. CDR1 and CDR2 from the germline V gene are SGDLS and YYNGEE. The ends lost 0 bases at V and 1 base at J; junction bases unmatched: 5.

The chain combines TRBV7-9 with TRBJ2-7; possibly TRBD2 for D (5 bases). V was pared by 3 bases and J by 9 bases, with 12 bases between. The CDR3 extends over 12 amino acids. The germline CDR1 and CDR2 sequences are SEHNR and FQNEAQ (reference sequence). CDR3 sequence: CASSFFFRGQYF. CDR3 nucleotide sequence: TGTGCCAGCAGCTTCTTTTTTCGGGGGCAGTACTTC.

The J gene is TRBJ2-7, the V gene TRBV6-1, with 8 bases that match TRBD1. The V and J ends lost 7 bases and 6 bases, in that order; junction bases with no gene match: 11. This CDR3 spans 14 amino acids. The germline gives CDR1 MNHNS, CDR2 SASEGT. CDR3 coding DNA: TGTGCCAGCACATATCGGACAGGGTCGGGCGAGCAGTACTTC. Translating it yields CASTYRTGSGEQYF.

The DNA for the CDR3 is TGTGCCAGTAGTATAAGGGGATCAACAGGATGGGGCGAGCAGTACTTC. Protein sequence: CASSIRGSTGWGEQYF. V and J are TRBV19 and TRBJ2-7; possibly TRBD1 for D (5 bases). There are 16 residues in the CDR3. Germline V gene lookup returns CDR1 LNHDA and CDR2 SQIVND (reference sequence). Deletions cut 2 bases from V and 6 bases from J, with 20 bases between.

This chain connects TRBV6-1 to TRBJ1-3; D is undetermined. Between the trimmed V and J ends, which lost 2 bases and 2 bases, there was a span of 10 bases. This CDR3 contains 15 residues. Germline CDR1 reads MNHNS; CDR2 reads SASEGT. The CDR3 loop is CASSENLEAGNTIYF. In DNA form, the CDR3 reads TGTGCCAGCAGTGAAAACCTCGAGGCTGGAAACACCATATATTTT.

The chain recombines TRBV5-1 with TRBJ2-1; D perhaps matches TRBD2 (5 bases). The CDR3 has 16 residues. CDR1 is SGHRS and CDR2 is YFSETQ in the germline V gene. V lost 0 bases to trimming and J lost 6 bases, with 16 bases between them. The CDR3 DNA is TGCGCCAGCAGCTTGGCTAGCCGATCCAGCTTCAATGAGCAGTTCTTC. As protein: CASSLASRSSFNEQFF.

The CDR3 DNA sequence: TGTGCCAGCAGTCAACAGGGGGAGTATGGCTACACCTTC. Encoded protein: CASSQQGEYGYTF. The genes are TRBV5-4 and TRBJ1-2; TRBD1 agrees at 8 bases. Germline V gene lookup returns CDR1 SGHNT and CDR2 YYREEE (reference sequence). The CDR3 loop spans 13 amino acids. Trimming took 5 bases from V and 5 from J; bases not matched to a gene: 5.

This clone was seen a handful of times. This sequence joins TRBV7-9 and TRBJ2-1; no firm D call. V shed 4 bases and J shed 9 bases, with 10 bases lying between them. Germline lookup yields CDR1 SEHNR and CDR2 FQNEAQ (reference sequence). The CDR3 covers 12 residues. The CDR3 DNA follows: TGTGCCAGCAGCTCCCCCAGAGGTGAGCAGTTCTTC. Translation gives CASSSPRGEQFF.

The V call is TRBV27, the J call TRBJ1-6; D is perhaps TRBD1 (6 bases). Trimming stripped 7 bases from V and 9 bases from J, with 13 bases between. Germline CDR1 MNHEY, CDR2 SMNVEV (reference sequence). The CDR3 extends over 13 amino acids. CDR3 protein: CASKGEGFSPLHF. CDR3 coding DNA: TGTGCCAGCAAGGGGGAGGGCTTTTCACCCCTCCACTTT.

The CDR3: CASSLGHSTISGANVLTF. The CDR3 bases are TGTGCCAGCAGCTTGGGACACTCTACAATCTCTGGGGCCAACGTCCTGACTTTC. The rearrangement uses TRBV5-4 and TRBJ2-6; unclear D gene. The CDR3 contains 18 residues. In germline, CDR1 is SGHNT, CDR2 YYREEE (reference sequence). The germline V and J ends were trimmed by 0 bases and 0 bases, with 13 bases remaining between them. The full variable domain, its missing parts supplied by reference TRBV5-4 and TRBJ2-6, is ETGVTQSPTHLIKTRGQQVTLRCSSQSGHNTVSWYQQALGQGPQFIFQYYREEENGRGNFPPRFSGLQFPNYSSELNVNALELDDSALYLCASSLGHSTISGANVLTFGAGSRLTVL.

V gene TRBV6-6 combines with J gene TRBJ1-1, with no clear D. The CDR3 covers 14 residues. V lost 4 bases to trimming and J lost 1 base, with 10 bases between them. The germline CDR1 and CDR2 sequences are MNHNY and SVGAGI (reference sequence). The CDR3 coding sequence is TGTGCCAGCAGTTTAGGACTGGCGAACACTGAAGCTTTCTTT. It codes for CASSLGLANTEAFF.

V usage is TRBV4-1 and J usage is TRBJ1-1; no reliable D call. Trimming took off 0 bases at V and 5 bases at J, with 7 bases between the two ends. The length of the CDR3 is 13 residues. Germline V gives CDR1 MGHRA, CDR2 YSYEKL. CDR3 coding DNA: TGCGCCAGCAGCCAAGATCGAAGTACTGAAGCTTTCTTT. Its translation: CASSQDRSTEAFF.

V is TRBV5-4 and J is TRBJ2-3; 10 bases line up with TRBD2. CDR1 is SGHNT and CDR2 is YYREEE in the germline V gene (reference sequence). There are 16 residues in the CDR3. J lost 1 base, V lost 2 bases, and 4 bases had no gene match. The CDR3 coding sequence is TGTGCCAGCAGCTTAGCTAGCGGGGGACGCACAGATACGCAGTATTTT. Its protein is CASSLASGGRTDTQYF.

The chain has TRBV29-1 and TRBJ2-7; D perhaps matches TRBD1 (5 bases). CDR1 and CDR2 (germline): SQVTM, ANQGSEA. This CDR3 is built from 11 residues. Trimming pared 6 bases from V and 6 bases from J, leaving 12 bases between. CDR3 in amino acids: CSVVRGLEQYF. The CDR3 nucleotides are TGCAGCGTGGTAAGGGGCCTCGAGCAGTACTTC.

This clone was picked up one time. This sequence joins TRBV6-5 and TRBJ1-1; no definite D call. Per germline, CDR1 MNHEY and CDR2 SVGAGI. This CDR3 has 15 residues. The V end lost 4 bases, the J end lost 1 base, and 13 bases lay between the germline ends. The CDR3, as DNA: TGTGCCAGCAGTTCCACTCTCCCGGCGAACACTGAAGCTTTCTTT. Its translation is CASSSTLPANTEAFF.

CDR3 protein: CASSQAGTRPFSPLHF. The CDR3, as DNA: TGTGCCAGCAGCCAAGCCGGGACTCGGCCCTTTTCACCCCTCCACTTT. The genes are TRBV14 and TRBJ1-6; a weak D match, TRBD1 (5 bases). With 1 base removed from V and 9 bases from J, the gap between germline ends came to 16 bases. CDR1 is SGHDN and CDR2 is FVKESK in the germline V gene. This CDR3 has 16 residues.

The rearrangement links TRBV7-2 to TRBJ2-7; D perhaps matches TRBD2 (5 bases). The CDR3 sequence is 15 residues long. The V end lost 1 base, the J end lost 2 bases, and 12 bases lay between the germline ends. CDR1 and CDR2 from the germline V gene are SGHTA and FQGNSA. The CDR3 protein is CASSLEIGVPYEQYF. The CDR3 nucleotides are TGTGCCAGCAGCTTAGAGATCGGGGTGCCCTACGAGCAGTACTTC.

The gene calls are TRBV6-5 and TRBJ1-2, with a tentative D call TRBD1 (5 bases). The CDR3 has 15 amino acids. V was shortened by 0 bases and J by 4 bases, with 12 bases between the two germline ends. CDR1 is MNHEY, CDR2 SVGAGI, per germline. This CDR3 is CASSYSPGTSYGYTF. CDR3 DNA sequence: TGTGCCAGCAGTTACTCTCCCGGGACCAGCTATGGCTACACCTTC.

This clone has a single count. The chain employs TRBV5-1 and TRBJ2-3; the D is unclear. The V end lost 0 bases, the J end lost 5 bases, and 22 bases lay between the germline ends. CDR3 length: 18 amino acids. Germline values: CDR1 SGHRS, CDR2 YFSETQ. CDR3 nucleotide sequence: TGCGCCAGCAGCTTGGCTGCTAGAAGTGATGGGGTCGGAGATACGCAGTATTTT. The encoded protein is CASSLAARSDGVGDTQYF.